This entry lists 15 T cell receptor beta chains sequenced from one sample in a study of response to subunit inactivated influenza vaccine. TCRdb processed the RT-PCR reads anew with MiXCR; each CDR3 protein has one entry. The table records a few hundred thousand distinct CDR3 sequences, around 11% of them present only once. The data also belong to a second study, concerning T cells expressing NK-cell markers. That work adds: It was by 5'RACE template switching with UMIs that TCR beta cDNA was made.

The sample in question was PBMCs from blood, obtained on the day of vaccination. These receptors came from a man aged 45 to 65 who received an inactivated influenza vaccine.

This clonotype was detected only a few times. This chain joins TRBV6-1 and TRBJ2-5, with 13 bases matching TRBD2. Germline V gene sequence: CDR1 MNHNS, CDR2 SASEGT. This CDR3 has 15 residues. With V trimmed by 4 bases and J by 8 bases, 7 bases remained unmatched. CDR3 coding DNA: TGTGCCAGCAGTGCCGGGACTAGCGGGGAGGGTACCCAGTACTTC. This sequence encodes CASSAGTSGEGTQYF.

This clonotype occurred a few times. The CDR3 protein is CASSLAGWSGGYTF. The CDR3, as DNA: TGTGCCAGCAGCTTAGCAGGGTGGTCCGGTGGCTACACCTTC. This sequence joins TRBV7-2 and TRBJ1-2; no clear D. The ends were cut back, 0 bases at V and 7 bases at J, with 12 bases in the middle. Germline lookup yields CDR1 SGHTA and CDR2 FQGNSA. The CDR3 is 14 residues long.

This clonotype was counted only a few times. The chain uses TRBV5-1 and TRBJ2-7; unclear D gene. V lost 4 bases, J lost 0 bases, and 14 bases lay in between. The CDR3 covers 15 residues. CDR1 SGHRS and CDR2 YFSETQ come from the germline V gene. In DNA form, the CDR3 reads TGCGCCAGCAGCCTGGACGCCCGGAGCTCCTACGAGCAGTACTTC. Amino acids: CASSLDARSSYEQYF.

The table lists this clonotype with a few counts. The V and J genes are TRBV7-2 and TRBJ2-4; D perhaps matches TRBD2 (6 bases). The length of the CDR3 is 17 residues. Germline V gives CDR1 SGHTA, CDR2 FQGNSA. V lost 1 base and J lost 1, with 14 bases in between. The CDR3 DNA reads as TGTGCCAGCAGCTTAGGGTTCGGGGGTTGGGCCAAAAACATTCAGTACTTC. It specifies CASSLGFGGWAKNIQYF. Filled out from reference TRBV7-2 and TRBJ2-4, the complete variable domain reads GAGVSQSPSNKVTEKGKDVELRCDPISGHTALYWYRQSLGQGLEFLIYFQGNSAPDKSGLPSDRFSAERTGGSVSTLTIQRTQQEDSAVYLCASSLGFGGWAKNIQYFGAGTRLSVL.

This rearrangement joins TRBV12-3 or TRBV12-4 to TRBJ1-6; D gene ambiguous. The CDR3 has 16 amino acids. V lost 4 bases and J 4 bases, leaving 14 bases between the germline ends. CDR3 sequence (DNA): TGTGCCAGCAGTTCCGTGCTGTCCCTTTATAATTCACCCCTCCACTTT. It codes for CASSSVLSLYNSPLHF.

This clonotype was seen many times. A single base separates this from a much larger clone, so it may be a read error. The chain employs TRBV12-3 or TRBV12-4 and TRBJ1-1; D gene unclear. Trimming took off 3 bases at V and 1 base at J, with 6 bases between the two ends. The CDR3 runs 13 residues. The CDR3: CASSFERNTEAFF. CDR3 in DNA: TGTGCCAGCAGTTTCGAGAGGAACACTGAAGCTTTCTTT.

This clonotype was seen only once. The junction shows a germline mismatch at one end, possibly a read error. The chain carries TRBV29-1 and TRBJ2-5; 15 nucleotides agree with TRBD2. CDR3 length equals 18 residues. From germline, CDR1 is SQVTM and CDR2 ANQGSEA. CDR3 sequence reads: CSVEAGLAGGTPQQTQYF. In DNA form, the CDR3 reads TGCAGCGTTGAAGCGGGACTAGCGGGGGGAACTCCCCAACAGACCCAGTACTTC.

This clonotype was seen only once. This chain links TRBV30 with TRBJ2-5; 7 nucleotides align to TRBD2. Germline lookup yields CDR1 GTSNPN and CDR2 SVGIG (reference sequence). CDR3 length: 14 residues. J was trimmed by 2 bases and V by 5 bases; bases with no gene match: 8. The CDR3 loop is CAWGLMGGQETQYF. DNA for the CDR3: TGTGCCTGGGGGCTGATGGGGGGGCAAGAGACCCAGTACTTC.

The chain recombines TRBV19 with TRBJ2-2; 7 nucleotides match TRBD1. Germline loops: CDR1 LNHDA, CDR2 SQIVND (reference sequence). V shed 5 bases, J shed 6 bases, and the junction held 6 bases outside the gene matches. The CDR3 has 14 amino acids. CDR3 amino acids: CASSLTGSAGELFF. CDR3 coding DNA: TGTGCCAGTAGTTTGACAGGGAGCGCCGGGGAGCTGTTTTTT.

This clonotype was counted ten times or more. This chain links TRBV5-1 with TRBJ2-1; D remains unclear. This CDR3 is 13 amino acids long. Trimming cost V 0 bases and J 6 bases, with 7 bases left between them. Germline loops: CDR1 SGHRS, CDR2 YFSETQ. The CDR3 DNA reads as TGCGCCAGCAGCTTGGCGGCTCGCAATGAGCAGTTCTTC. It translates to CASSLAARNEQFF.

J is TRBJ2-5 and V is TRBV7-9; 8 positions agree with TRBD2. The CDR3 extends over 13 amino acids. V lost 6 bases, J lost 1 base, and 1 base stayed unmatched. Per the germline V gene, CDR1 is SEHNR and CDR2 is FQNEAQ (reference sequence). The CDR3 region has the DNA TGTGCCAGCAGGACTAGCGCCCAAGAGACCCAGTACTTC. It codes for CASRTSAQETQYF.

The V and J genes are TRBV7-3 and TRBJ2-1, with 8 bases that match TRBD2. The CDR3 contains 15 residues. CDR1 is SGHTA and CDR2 is FQGTGA in the germline V gene. Unmatched junction bases numbered 1, after V lost 0 bases and J lost 3 bases. The CDR3 protein is CASSLTAGVYNEQFF. CDR3 coding DNA: TGTGCCAGCAGCTTAACAGCGGGAGTCTACAATGAGCAGTTCTTC.

The rearrangement uses TRBV6-5 and TRBJ2-7, with TRBD1 matching 8 bases. V trimming: 4 bases; J trimming: 3 bases; junction bases outside the gene matches: 14. The CDR3 has 17 residues. CDR1 and CDR2 (germline): MNHEY, SVGAGI. Here the CDR3 reads CASSSTGGLTRIYEQYF. For the CDR3, the DNA is TGTGCCAGCAGTTCCACAGGGGGTTTAACACGTATCTACGAGCAGTACTTC.

The chain employs TRBV14 and TRBJ2-1; 7 nucleotides line up with TRBD1. Germline loops: CDR1 SGHDN, CDR2 FVKESK. V shed 3 bases and J 9 bases; nucleotides not matched to a gene: 8. CDR3 length: 14 residues. CDR3 DNA sequence: TGTGCCAGCAGCCACATGGACAGGCGTACTGAGCAGTTCTTC. It encodes CASSHMDRRTEQFF.

This clonotype was seen a handful of times. This chain joins TRBV9 and TRBJ1-2, with 11 positions matching TRBD1. The CDR3 is 14 amino acids. Per germline, CDR1 SGDLS and CDR2 YYNGEE. The V segment lost 4 bases and the J segment 5 bases; nucleotides outside the gene matches: 4. CDR3 loop: CASSSGQGAYGYTF. The CDR3 DNA follows: TGTGCCAGCAGCTCCGGACAGGGGGCGTATGGCTACACCTTC. Combining the CDR3 with reference TRBV9 and TRBJ1-2 gives the whole variable domain DSGVTQTPKHLITATGQRVTLRCSPRSGDLSVYWYQQSLDQGLQFLIQYYNGEERAKGNILERFSAQQFPDLHSELNLSSLELGDSALYFCASSSGQGAYGYTFGSGTRLTVV.